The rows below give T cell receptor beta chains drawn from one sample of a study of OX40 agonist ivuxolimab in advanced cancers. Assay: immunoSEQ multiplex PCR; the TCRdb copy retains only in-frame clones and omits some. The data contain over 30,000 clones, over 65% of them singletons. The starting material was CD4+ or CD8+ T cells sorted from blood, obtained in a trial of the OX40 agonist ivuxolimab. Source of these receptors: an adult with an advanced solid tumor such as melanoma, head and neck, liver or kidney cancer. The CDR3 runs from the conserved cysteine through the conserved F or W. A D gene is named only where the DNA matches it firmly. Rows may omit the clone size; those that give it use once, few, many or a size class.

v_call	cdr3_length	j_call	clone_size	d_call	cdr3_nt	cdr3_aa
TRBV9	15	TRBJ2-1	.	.	TGTGCCAGCAGCGTAGCGGGAGCAGGGTACAATGAGCAGTTCTTC	CASSVAGAGYNEQFF
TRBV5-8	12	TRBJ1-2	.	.	TGTGCCAGCAGCTTGGGGCGGGCTGGCTACACCTTC	CASSLGRAGYTF
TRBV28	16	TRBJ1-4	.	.	TGTGCCAGCGCCTCCCCGGCGGGAGGGCTTAATGAAAAACTGTTTTTT	CASASPAGGLNEKLFF
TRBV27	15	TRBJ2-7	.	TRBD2	TGTGCCAGCAGTTCCCGTAGCGGGGGGTCCTACGAGCAGTACTTC	CASSSRSGGSYEQYF
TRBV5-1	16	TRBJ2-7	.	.	TGCGCCAGCAGCTTGGGGGGGGAGCTTAATGCCTACGAGCAGTACTTC	CASSLGGELNAYEQYF
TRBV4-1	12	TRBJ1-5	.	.	TGCGCCAGCAGCCAACTCGATAAGCCCCAGCATTTT	CASSQLDKPQHF
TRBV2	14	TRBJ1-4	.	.	TGTGCCAGCAGTGAACCCCGGACAGATGAAAAACTGTTTTTT	CASSEPRTDEKLFF
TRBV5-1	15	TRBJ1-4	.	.	TGCGCCAGCAGCATACTTGGACAGACTAATGAAAAACTGTTTTTT	CASSILGQTNEKLFF
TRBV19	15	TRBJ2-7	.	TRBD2	TGTGCCAGTAGTATACTAGCGGGGCCCTCCTACGAGCAGTACTTC	CASSILAGPSYEQYF
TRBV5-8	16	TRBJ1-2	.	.	TGTGCCAGCAGCTTGGATTGGGAGAGCAGTAACTATGGCTACACCTTC	CASSLDWESSNYGYTF
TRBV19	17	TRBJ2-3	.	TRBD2	TGTGCCAGTAGTATAGGGGTGCCTAGCGGGTTCACAGATACGCAGTATTTT	CASSIGVPSGFTDTQYF
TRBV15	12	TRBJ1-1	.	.	TGTGCCACCAGCAGAGCTAGCACTGAAGCTTTCTTT	CATSRASTEAFF
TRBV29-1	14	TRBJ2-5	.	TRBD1	TGCAGCGTGGATGAGGGACAGGGGTTCGAGACCCAGTACTTC	CSVDEGQGFETQYF
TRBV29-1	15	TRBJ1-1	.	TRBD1	TGCAGCGTTGAGCCCCAGGCAGGGGGAGAAACTGAAGCTTTCTTT	CSVEPQAGGETEAFF
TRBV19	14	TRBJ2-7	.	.	TGTGCCAGTACATCCTTCGGGGGCCACTACGAGCAGTACTTC	CASTSFGGHYEQYF
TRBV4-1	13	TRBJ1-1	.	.	TGCGCCAGCAGCCAAGATGTGAACACTGAAGCTTTCTTT	CASSQDVNTEAFF
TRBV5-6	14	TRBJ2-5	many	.	TGTGCCAGCAGCTCGGAACTAGTTTGGGAGACCCAGTACTTC	CASSSELVWETQYF
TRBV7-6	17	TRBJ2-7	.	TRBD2	TGTGCCAGCAGCTTAGTCGGAGGCGGACTAGCAGCAGACGAGCAGTACTTC	CASSLVGGGLAADEQYF
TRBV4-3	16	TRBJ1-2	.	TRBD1	TGCGCCAGCAGCCAAGAAGAAACAGGGGCAAGCTATGGCTACACCTTC	CASSQEETGASYGYTF
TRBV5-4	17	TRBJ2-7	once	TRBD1	TGTGCCAGCAGCTTCCTCGTGTCAGGGGGCAGTAGTTACGAGCAGTACTTC	CASSFLVSGGSSYEQYF
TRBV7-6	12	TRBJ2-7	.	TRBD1	TGTGCCAGCGGGGACAGGGGCTACGAGCAGTACTTC	CASGDRGYEQYF
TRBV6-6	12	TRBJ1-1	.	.	TGTGCCAGCAGTGCGACAGGCACTGAAGCTTTCTTT	CASSATGTEAFF
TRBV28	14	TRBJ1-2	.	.	TGTGCCAGCAGCCTCCCAGGGGCCTTCTATGGCTACACCTTC	CASSLPGAFYGYTF
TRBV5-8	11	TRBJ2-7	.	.	TGTGCCAGCAGCTCCTACTACGAGCAGTACTTC	CASSSYYEQYF
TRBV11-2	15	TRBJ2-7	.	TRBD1	TGTGCCAGCAGCTTAGGCCTGGGACAGGCCTACGAGCAGTACTTC	CASSLGLGQAYEQYF
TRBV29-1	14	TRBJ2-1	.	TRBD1	TGCAGCGTTGACCGGTTGGACAGGGTGAATGAGCAGTTCTTC	CSVDRLDRVNEQFF
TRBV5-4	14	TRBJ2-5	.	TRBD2	TGTGCCAGCAGCGGGACCGGACTAGGAGAGACCCAGTACTTC	CASSGTGLGETQYF
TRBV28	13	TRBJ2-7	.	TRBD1	TGTGCCAGCAGTTCACCGGACAGGGGCAAGCAGTACTTC	CASSSPDRGKQYF
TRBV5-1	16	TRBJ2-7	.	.	TGCGCCAGCAGCTTGGAGGCCGGGACGGTATCCTACGAGCAGTACTTC	CASSLEAGTVSYEQYF
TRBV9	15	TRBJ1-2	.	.	TGTGCCAGCAGCCCCCGGGACGGACCTAACTATGGCTACACCTTC	CASSPRDGPNYGYTF
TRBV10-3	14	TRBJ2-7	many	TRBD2	TGTGCCATCAGTCAGCGGGGGGACTCCTACGAGCAGTACTTC	CAISQRGDSYEQYF
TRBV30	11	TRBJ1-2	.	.	TGTGCCTGGAGTGACAGTAGGGCGAACACCTTC	CAWSDSRANTF
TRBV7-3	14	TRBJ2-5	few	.	TGTGCCAGCAGCCCCATGGGGAGCCAAGAGACCCAGTACTTC	CASSPMGSQETQYF
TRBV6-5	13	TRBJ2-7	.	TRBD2	TGTGCCACACAGGGACTAGCCGCGTACGAGCAGTACTTC	CATQGLAAYEQYF
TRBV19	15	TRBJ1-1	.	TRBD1	TGTGCCAGTACCACAGGACAGGGGAGAAACACTGAAGCTTTCTTT	CASTTGQGRNTEAFF
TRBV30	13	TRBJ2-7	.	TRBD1	TGTGCCTGGAGCGGGACAGGGGCCTACGAGCAGTACTTC	CAWSGTGAYEQYF
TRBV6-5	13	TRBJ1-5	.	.	TGTGCCAGCAGCCCTAATGCGGGCCAGCCCCAGCATTTT	CASSPNAGQPQHF
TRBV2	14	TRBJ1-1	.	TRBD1	TGTGCCAGCATTCGGACAGGGGGCGTCACTGAAGCTTTCTTT	CASIRTGGVTEAFF
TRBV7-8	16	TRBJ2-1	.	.	TGTGCCAGCAGCTTAGCTTCAGGCCCGTCGGGCAATGAGCAGTTCTTC	CASSLASGPSGNEQFF
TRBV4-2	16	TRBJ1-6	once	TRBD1	TGTGCCAGCAGCCAAGAAGCCGGACAGGCTAATTCACCCCTCCACTTT	CASSQEAGQANSPLHF